These 14 T cell receptor beta chains were sequenced from one sample in a study of T-cell memory formation after mild COVID-19. In TCRdb, the 5' RACE reads were re-called with MiXCR into one record per CDR3 protein. This sample yields about 270,000 distinct CDR3 sequences, of which approximately 15% are seen a single time; around 23% belongs to the top ten. Sequences were obtained from PBMCs or a T cell subset sorted from them (not recorded which). These receptors all stem from a man younger than 35 who had mild COVID-19 (a few samples of this study predate the infection). Cell type and time point are not known.

This clonotype has only a few counts. The chain couples TRBV7-2 to TRBJ2-1, with D tentatively TRBD1 (6 bases). Deletions cut 7 bases from V and 4 bases from J, with 14 bases between. CDR3 length: 14 residues. CDR1 is SGHTA, CDR2 FQGNSA, per germline. The CDR3 reads CASTPQGIYNEQFF. CDR3 in DNA: TGTGCCAGCACTCCACAGGGTATATACAATGAGCAGTTCTTC.

V and J are TRBV21-1 and TRBJ1-2. TRBV21-1 represents a pseudogene. The CDR3 runs 18 residues. Here the CDR3 reads CASSKVGPSRSTNYGYTF. DNA of the CDR3: TGTGCCAGCAGCAAAGTAGGGCCCTCAAGAAGTACTAACTATGGCTACACCTTC.

Only a few counts were recorded for this clonotype. This chain uses TRBV4-1 with TRBJ2-7, with unresolved D. V was pared by 3 bases and J by 5 bases, with 14 bases between. The CDR3 is 14 amino acids. Germline V gene sequence: CDR1 MGHRA, CDR2 YSYEKL. The CDR3 DNA sequence: TGCGCCAGCAGCCAGGTTGGGCGGCACCACGAGCAGTACGTC. Its translation is CASSQVGRHHEQYV.

V and J are TRBV7-9 and TRBJ2-4; 11 positions match TRBD2. This CDR3 spans 16 amino acids. Trimming cost V 5 bases and J 8 bases; bases outside gene matches: 11. Germline CDR1 is SEHNR and CDR2 is FQNEAQ (reference sequence). CDR3 sequence: CASSGTVAGGQYIQYF. DNA of the CDR3: TGTGCCAGCAGCGGAACCGTAGCGGGGGGGCAATACATTCAGTACTTC.

J is TRBJ2-2 and V is TRBV12-3 or TRBV12-4, with a tentative D call TRBD2 (5 bases). The CDR3 consists of 17 residues. The V end was cut by 0 bases, the J end by 0 bases, with 11 bases between. DNA for the CDR3: TGTGCCAGCAGTTTAGCGCGGAGACTACCGAACACCGGGGAGCTGTTTTTT. Residues: CASSLARRLPNTGELFF.

This clonotype has ten or more counts. The final CDR3 position lacks the conserved phenylalanine or tryptophan, pointing to a likely read error. The DNA is left out, because the CDR3 cannot be placed on it with certainty; the CDR3 is given as TCRdb lists it. The V gene is TRBV5-1, the J gene TRBJ2-3; TRBD2 is the table's D call and was not checked against the DNA. With termini counted, the CDR3 has 12 amino acids. Looked up from germline, CDR1 is SGHRS and CDR2 is YFSETQ. Here the CDR3 reads CASSLDGGLADI.

The table lists this clonotype with a few counts. The rearrangement joins TRBV4-3 to TRBJ1-1; tentative D call: TRBD1 (5 bases). V lost 0 bases to trimming and J lost 6 bases, with 26 bases between them. This CDR3 region has 19 residues. CDR1 is LGHNA, CDR2 YSLEER, per germline. Here the CDR3 reads CASSQEVFSSAGRAPEAFF. The CDR3 coding sequence is TGCGCCAGCAGCCAAGAAGTTTTTTCTAGTGCAGGGCGGGCGCCTGAAGCTTTCTTT.

Only a few counts were recorded for this clonotype. V and J are TRBV7-2 and TRBJ2-1, with D perhaps assigned TRBD1 or TRBD2 (5 bases each). V was pared by 8 bases and J by 4 bases, with 21 bases between. CDR3 length: 16 amino acids. Germline CDR1 is SGHTA and CDR2 is FQGNSA. The CDR3 DNA reads as TGTGCCAGCGGGCCGCCGGGACGGAGAATTTACAATGAGCAGTTCTTC. It translates to CASGPPGRRIYNEQFF.

This clonotype has only a few counts. The rearrangement uses TRBV7-2 and TRBJ2-2; D is ambiguous. The length of the CDR3 is 15 residues. V gave up 0 bases and J gave up 6 bases, with 11 bases separating them. Germline V gene sequence: CDR1 SGHTA, CDR2 FQGNSA. The CDR3 is CASSLAVGSAGELFF. The CDR3, as DNA: TGTGCCAGCAGCTTAGCAGTCGGGTCCGCCGGGGAGCTGTTTTTT.

This clonotype was observed a handful of times. The chain recombines TRBV7-9 with TRBJ2-7; 10 bases are shared with TRBD1. The germline CDR1 and CDR2 sequences are SEHNR and FQNEAQ (reference sequence). The V and J ends lost 1 base and 3 bases, in that order; junction bases with no gene match: 3. This CDR3 is 15 amino acids long. The CDR3 loop is CASSLGGTGDYEQYV. The CDR3 DNA sequence: TGTGCCAGCAGCTTAGGAGGGACAGGGGACTACGAGCAGTACGTC.

This clonotype was counted between two and nine times. This sequence joins TRBV30 and TRBJ1-2; D not resolved. From germline, CDR1 is GTSNPN and CDR2 SVGIG (reference sequence). The CDR3 length is 12 residues. V shed 2 bases and J shed 6 bases, with 10 bases lying between them. The CDR3: CAWSRQANGYTF. CDR3 nucleotides: TGTGCCTGGAGTCGGCAGGCGAATGGCTACACCTTC.

The V call is TRBV20-1, the J call TRBJ1-1; D remains unclear. The V end lost 0 bases, the J end lost 4 bases, and 12 bases lay between the germline ends. Germline V gene data show CDR1 as DFQATT and CDR2 as SNEGSKA (reference sequence). The CDR3 has 14 amino acids. The CDR3 protein is CSARDSAGATEAFF. In DNA form, the CDR3 reads TGCAGTGCTAGAGATTCTGCAGGAGCCACTGAAGCTTTCTTT.

V is TRBV11-2 and J is TRBJ2-3; perhaps TRBD1 as D (6 bases). CDR3 length equals 12 residues. V was clipped by 5 bases and J by 14 bases, with 17 bases between them. CDR1 is SGHAT and CDR2 is FQNNGV in the germline V gene. The CDR3, as DNA: TGTGCCAGCAGCCCACAGGGAAAGCGTGCGTATTTT. Protein: CASSPQGKRAYF.

This clonotype has a single count. The gene calls are TRBV12-3 or TRBV12-4 and TRBJ1-2; 8 bases are shared with TRBD1. There are 13 residues in the CDR3. V shed 7 bases and J 4 bases; nucleotides not matched to a gene: 5. Here the CDR3 reads CASTPGTGYGYTF. For the CDR3, the DNA is TGTGCCAGCACCCCCGGGACAGGCTATGGCTACACCTTC.